Reported below is one T cell receptor beta chain. No antigen is known for it. The data derive from a study of neoadjuvant anti-PD-1 for oral cavity cancer. Study-level information: Before surgery, most patients got three to four biweekly 3 mg/kg nivolumab doses. Patients without progression received a fourth nivolumab dose around day 43, then surgical resection on days 50-56.

Only in-frame clones appear in the TCRdb table, and some are missing; sequencing was by immunoSEQ multiplex PCR. The sample contains about 14,000 clones, 50% to 70% of which appear only once. Germline CDR1 is SGHTA and CDR2 is FQGTGA. This CDR3 has 15 amino acids. Trimming removed 0 bases at V and 4 bases at J, with 11 bases between. Findings and limits, study-wide: With a few patients per group, TCR findings need larger cohorts.

V usage is TRBV7-3 and J usage is TRBJ2-3, with D perhaps matching TRBD2 (5 bases). Specimen: PBMCs, collected before nivolumab (anti-PD-1) treatment. The sequence derives from a person between 35 and 79 years old with oral cavity squamous cell carcinoma. The DNA for the CDR3 is TGTGCCAGCAGCTTAACTAGGGTCGGGGCAGATACGCAGTATTTT. Translated: CASSLTRVGADTQYF.